A single sample is the source of the 16 T cell receptor beta chains below, sequenced in a study of blood T cells in healthy people across ages. A second PCR, run for about 7 to 11 cycles, used a sample-barcoded 5' primer plus a J-beta primer mix. TCRdb passed the 5' RACE reads through MiXCR, listing each CDR3 protein once. Among hundreds of thousands of distinct CDR3 sequences listed, around a fifth were seen once. The specimen sequenced was blood. These receptors all stem from a man between 65 and 85 years old in good health.

With respect to this clonotype: The germline gene is not matched at one end of the junction; a read error may be the cause. J is TRBJ1-2 and V is TRBV24-1; 7 bases fit TRBD1. The length of the CDR3 is 11 residues. Germline CDR1 reads KGHDR; CDR2 reads SFDVKD. The CDR3 DNA sequence: TGTGCCACCTCCCGAGGGGGACAGACCGCCTTC. This sequence encodes CATSRGGQTAF.

In this sample, this clonotype turned up a few times. This chain connects TRBV6-2 or TRBV6-3 to TRBJ2-5; TRBD2 agrees at 9 bases. Near its end, the DNA agrees better with TRBJ2-1, so the J call may be wrong. The CDR3 is 15 residues long. Germline lookup yields CDR1 MNHEY and CDR2 SVGEGT. The CDR3 region is CASSQATSGYNEQFF. In nucleotides, the CDR3 is TGTGCCAGCAGCCAGGCGACTAGCGGCTACAATGAGCAGTTCTTC.

The V call is TRBV7-9, the J call TRBJ2-5, with D perhaps TRBD2 (6 bases). The assigned J gene may be wrong: the sequence end matches TRBJ2-7 better. This CDR3 is built from 12 residues. CDR1 and CDR2 (germline): SEHNR, FQNEAQ (reference sequence). For the CDR3, the DNA is TGTGCCAGCAGCCCGGTAGCGGCCGAGCAGTACTTC. Encoded protein: CASSPVAAEQYF.

This clonotype turned up a few times. The chain uses TRBV9 and TRBJ1-1, with D hard to call. The CDR3 is 14 amino acids. Trimming cost V 4 bases and J 5 bases, with 15 bases left between them. Germline CDR1 reads SGDLS; CDR2 reads YYNGEE. This chain's CDR3 is CASSPLTEGTEAFF. In DNA form, the CDR3 reads TGTGCCAGCAGCCCCTTAACGGAGGGAACTGAAGCTTTCTTT.

This chain links TRBV12-3 or TRBV12-4 with TRBJ1-1; D gene ambiguous. V lost 1 base, J lost 3 bases, and 9 bases lay in between. The CDR3 totals 14 residues. The CDR3 region has the DNA TGTGCCAGCAGTTTAGGTGGCCGATACACTGAAGCTTTCTTT. Protein: CASSLGGRYTEAFF.

The chain recombines TRBV2 with TRBJ1-6, with no clear D. Germline CDR1 reads SNHLY; CDR2 reads FYNNEI. The V gene lost 8 bases and the J gene lost 8 bases, with 7 bases spanning the gap. The CDR3 is made up of 11 amino acids. The CDR3: CASLRDSPLHF. CDR3 nucleotides: TGTGCCAGCCTTCGAGATTCACCCCTCCACTTT.

The rearrangement joins TRBV6-1 to TRBJ2-7, with 11 bases aligning to TRBD1. This CDR3 is built from 15 residues. The germline gives CDR1 MNHNS, CDR2 SASEGT. Trimming cost V 5 bases and J 3 bases; bases outside gene matches: 6. The CDR3 reads CASSKGTGGSYEQYF. Written as DNA, the CDR3 is TGTGCCAGCAGTAAGGGGACAGGGGGAAGCTACGAGCAGTACTTC.

This clonotype was detected many times. The rearrangement uses TRBV15 and TRBJ1-4; D gene uncertain. Per the germline V gene, CDR1 is LNHNV and CDR2 is YYDKDF (reference sequence). The CDR3 has 14 amino acids. V was cut by 0 bases and J by 8 bases, with 10 bases left in between. The CDR3 sequence is CATSRESRQEKLFF. CDR3 coding DNA: TGTGCCACCAGCAGAGAGTCACGGCAGGAAAAACTGTTTTTT.

This clonotype was found a few times. Relative to the germline gene, one junction end is altered; a read error may explain this. The J gene is TRBJ2-5, the V gene TRBV12-3 or TRBV12-4, with 9 bases that match TRBD1. This CDR3 region has 13 residues. The CDR3 spells CASGTGSGETQCF. CDR3 nucleotide sequence: TGTGCCAGCGGGACAGGGAGTGGGGAGACCCAGTGCTTC.

The chain is built from TRBV4-3 and TRBJ2-5; 7 bases are shared with TRBD1. The CDR3 sequence is 15 residues long. Germline trimming cut 4 bases from V and 1 base from J; bases unmatched to any gene: 6. Germline V CDR1 and CDR2: LGHNA, YSLEER. CDR3 nucleotide sequence: TGCGCCAGCAGCCCCGGGACAGCGTCCCAAGAGACCCAGTACTTC. Translation: CASSPGTASQETQYF.

This clonotype was found a few times. This chain joins TRBV5-5 and TRBJ2-7; D may be TRBD2 (6 bases). The germline gives CDR1 SGHKS, CDR2 YYEKEE (reference sequence). The CDR3 is made up of 14 amino acids. Trimming cost V 3 bases and J 2 bases, with 12 bases left between them. The CDR3 coding sequence is TGTGCCAGCAGCTGGGACTTGAAGCCCTACGAGCAGTACTTC. Its translation is CASSWDLKPYEQYF.

The CDR3 DNA reads TGCGCCAGCAGCCAACCCCATTCCAAAGGGACAAATAACTATGGCTACACCTTC. The encoded protein is CASSQPHSKGTNNYGYTF. This chain joins TRBV4-1 and TRBJ1-2, with D perhaps matching TRBD1 (6 bases). CDR3 size: 18 residues. V was clipped by 2 bases and J by 1 base, with 20 bases between them. Germline CDR1 is MGHRA and CDR2 is YSYEKL.

The chain has TRBV10-3 and TRBJ1-1; 7 nucleotides agree with TRBD1. Looked up from germline, CDR1 is ENHRY and CDR2 is SYGVKD. The length of the CDR3 is 13 residues. V shed 6 bases and J 3 bases; nucleotides not matched to a gene: 4. Here the CDR3 DNA reads TGTGCCATCAGGGGACAGAGGGACACTGAAGCTTTCTTT. Protein: CAIRGQRDTEAFF.

This clonotype was observed a handful of times. DNA for the CDR3: TGTGCCAGCAGCTTAGCCCAGGGACAGTTAAATCAGCCCCAGCATTTT. Translated, it gives CASSLAQGQLNQPQHF. J is TRBJ1-5 and V is TRBV7-8; 7 bases fit TRBD1. The V segment lost 0 bases and the J segment 4 bases; nucleotides outside the gene matches: 6. This CDR3 spans 16 amino acids. From germline, CDR1 is SGHVS and CDR2 FQNEAQ.

The rearrangement uses TRBV20-1 and TRBJ2-5; D is undetermined. The CDR3 is made up of 14 amino acids. The V end lost 4 bases, the J end lost 1 base, and 13 bases lay between the germline ends. CDR1 is DFQATT and CDR2 is SNEGSKA in the germline V gene (reference sequence). The chain's CDR3 is CSATRSRGQETQYF. The CDR3 nucleotides are TGCAGTGCTACCCGCTCCCGTGGCCAAGAGACCCAGTACTTC.

In nucleotides, the CDR3 is TGCGCCAGCAGCTTGAATTTTGGGCATTTGGGGCCGAACACTGAAGCTTTCTTT. Its translation: CASSLNFGHLGPNTEAFF. This chain uses TRBV5-1 with TRBJ1-1, with a possible D match to TRBD1 (5 bases). The V and J ends lost 1 base and 1 base respectively, with 20 bases between them. This CDR3 region has 18 residues. Germline V CDR1 and CDR2: SGHRS, YFSETQ.